The 31 T cell receptor beta chains listed next were all sequenced from one sample in a study of blood T cell repertoires in COVID-19. Only in-frame clones appear in the TCRdb table, and some are missing; sequencing was by immunoSEQ multiplex PCR. Among about 310,000 clones listed, 87% were seen once. Input material: peripheral blood. These receptors were taken from a man aged 50-60 years with active or convalescent COVID-19.

The chain couples TRBV2 to TRBJ1-2; 12 nucleotides match TRBD1. This CDR3 comprises 16 residues. V lost 2 bases to trimming and J lost 5 bases; unmatched junction nucleotides: 6. Germline assignment: CDR1 SNHLY and CDR2 FYNNEI. CDR3 nucleotide sequence: TGTGCCAGCAGTGAATCTGGGACAGGGGGCTCGTATGGCTACACCTTC. Amino acid sequence: CASSESGTGGSYGYTF.

The chain couples TRBV27 to TRBJ1-2; tentative D call: TRBD1 (6 bases). The germline V gene has CDR1 MNHEY and CDR2 SMNVEV (reference sequence). V was shortened by 5 bases and J by 8 bases, with 15 bases between the two germline ends. The CDR3 runs 13 residues. CDR3 DNA: TGTGCCAGCAGTCCCACAGGGAAAGGGGGCTACACCTTC. As protein: CASSPTGKGGYTF.

The gene calls are TRBV7-3 and TRBJ2-6; no definite D call. Germline V lookup: CDR1 SGHTA, CDR2 FQGTGA. V lost 2 bases, J lost 0 bases, and 5 bases lay in between. This CDR3 has 15 residues. CDR3 residues: CASSLLSSGANVLTF. As DNA, the CDR3 is TGTGCCAGCAGCTTACTTTCCTCTGGGGCCAACGTCCTGACTTTC.

The rearrangement links TRBV7-2 to TRBJ2-5, with D maybe TRBD2 (5 bases). Trimming stripped 5 bases from V and 5 bases from J, with 21 bases between. The CDR3 runs 16 residues. In germline, CDR1 is SGHTA, CDR2 FQGNSA. CDR3 DNA: TGTGCCAGCAGCCCAATTTTAGGAGGCAGGCGGGAGACCCAGTACTTC. Its translation: CASSPILGGRRETQYF.

The chain links TRBV10-3 to TRBJ1-6; D remains ambiguous. The ends were cut back, 2 bases at V and 7 bases at J, with 9 bases in the middle. Germline lookup yields CDR1 ENHRY and CDR2 SYGVKD. The CDR3 runs 14 residues. The CDR3 spells CAISEGQENSPLHF. DNA of the CDR3: TGTGCCATCAGTGAGGGTCAGGAAAATTCACCCCTCCACTTT.

The V gene is TRBV28, the J gene TRBJ1-1; 12 nucleotides align to TRBD1. The germline CDR1 and CDR2 sequences are MDHEN and SYDVKM. The CDR3 covers 20 residues. The trim removed 5 bases at V and 4 bases at J, leaving 20 bases unmatched. CDR3 nucleotide sequence: TGTGCCAGCAGTCCGTGGCCCGGGACAGGGGGCATTTTTCGTCGCACTGAAGCTTTCTTT. Translation gives CASSPWPGTGGIFRRTEAFF. Together with reference TRBV28 and TRBJ1-1, the CDR3 gives the full variable domain: DVKVTQSSRYLVKRTGEKVFLECVQDMDHENMFWYRQDPGLGLRLIYFSYDVKMKEKGDIPEGYSVSREKKERFSLILESASTNQTSMYLCASSPWPGTGGIFRRTEAFFGQGTRLTVV.

This clone was observed a handful of times. The chain uses TRBV4-1 and TRBJ2-3; 10 positions match TRBD2. The CDR3 has 19 residues. The germline gives CDR1 MGHRA, CDR2 YSYEKL. The V segment lost 0 bases and the J segment 2 bases; nucleotides outside the gene matches: 11. Here the CDR3 reads CASSQDSGVTSGTTDTQYF. Here the CDR3 DNA reads TGCGCCAGCAGCCAAGATTCCGGGGTCACTAGCGGGACCACAGATACGCAGTATTTT.

This chain uses TRBV7-8 with TRBJ2-7; 9 bases agree with TRBD2. Germline CDR1 SGHVS, CDR2 FQNEAQ. There are 14 residues in the CDR3. Trimming at V came to 5 bases and at J to 6 bases, leaving 8 bases not matched to a gene. The CDR3 sequence: CASSLRLLAGEQYF. Written as DNA, the CDR3 is TGTGCCAGCAGCCTAAGGCTACTAGCGGGCGAGCAGTACTTC.

This chain links TRBV6-6 with TRBJ1-1; D call uncertain. Germline CDR1 is MNHNY and CDR2 is SVGAGI (reference sequence). CDR3 length: 12 residues. Between the trimmed V and J ends, which lost 4 bases and 5 bases, there was a span of 8 bases. The CDR3 loop reads CASSSLPTEAFF. DNA of the CDR3: TGTGCCAGCAGTTCCCTCCCGACTGAAGCTTTCTTT.

This chain links TRBV2 with TRBJ2-6, with 9 bases lining up with TRBD1. Germline V gives CDR1 SNHLY, CDR2 FYNNEI. V lost 6 bases to trimming and J lost 2 bases; unmatched junction nucleotides: 14. The CDR3 runs 19 residues. This CDR3 reads CASRTTGGQVYTGANVLTF. The DNA for the CDR3 is TGTGCCAGCAGAACCACAGGGGGCCAAGTCTACACTGGGGCCAACGTCCTGACTTTC.

This chain links TRBV19 with TRBJ1-5; TRBD1 aligns across 7 bases. Germline assignment: CDR1 LNHDA and CDR2 SQIVND (reference sequence). The CDR3 covers 15 residues. Unmatched junction bases numbered 9, after V lost 6 bases and J lost 4 bases. CDR3 in DNA: TGTGCCAGTAGACCCTTACAGGGGATAAATCAGCCCCAGCATTTT. It is translated as CASRPLQGINQPQHF. Supplemented by reference TRBV19 and TRBJ1-5, the full variable domain reads DGGITQSPKYLFRKEGQNVTLSCEQNLNHDAMYWYRQDPGQGLRLIYYSQIVNDFQKGDIAEGYSVSREKKESFPLTVTSAQKNPTAFYLCASRPLQGINQPQHFGDGTRLSIL.

The chain links TRBV28 to TRBJ1-2; the D gene is possibly TRBD1 (5 bases). The CDR3 extends over 13 amino acids. V lost 6 bases to trimming and J lost 4 bases, with 12 bases between them. CDR1 and CDR2 from the germline V gene are MDHEN and SYDVKM. The DNA of the CDR3 is TGTGCCAGCAGCTCTGGACAATCCTATGGCTACACCTTC. Translated, it gives CASSSGQSYGYTF.

This chain's CDR3 is CASSQVDNKNTEAFF. Written as DNA, the CDR3 is TGTGCCAGCAGCCAAGTTGACAACAAGAACACTGAAGCTTTCTTT. The chain recombines TRBV3-1 (or the pseudogene TRBV3-2) with TRBJ1-1; no clear D. This CDR3 has 15 residues. Germline V CDR1 and CDR2: LGHDT, YNNKEL (reference sequence). V was clipped by 1 base and J by 1 base, with 10 bases between them.

The chain combines TRBV6-5 with TRBJ2-3, with D maybe TRBD1 (6 bases). V was trimmed by 2 bases and J by 8 bases, leaving 8 bases between them. Germline CDR1 reads MNHEY; CDR2 reads SVGAGI. The CDR3 spans 12 residues. The CDR3 reads CASSYGRGTQYF. The CDR3 bases are TGTGCCAGCAGTTACGGCAGGGGTACGCAGTATTTT.

This chain joins TRBV5-4 and TRBJ2-3, with D hard to call. The germline gives CDR1 SGHNT, CDR2 YYREEE (reference sequence). CDR3 length: 12 amino acids. With 0 bases removed from V and 4 bases from J, the gap between germline ends came to 3 bases. The CDR3: CASSLVADTQYF. Here the CDR3 DNA reads TGTGCCAGCAGCTTGGTCGCAGATACGCAGTATTTT.

This chain links TRBV29-1 with TRBJ2-3; no definite D call. Germline loops: CDR1 SQVTM, CDR2 ANQGSEA. Between the trimmed V and J ends, which lost 7 bases and 5 bases, there was a span of 16 bases. The CDR3 length is 13 residues. CDR3 bases: TGCAGCGGTGCGAGAGCAGGAAGAGATACGCAGTATTTT. Translating gives CSGARAGRDTQYF.

The rearrangement uses TRBV5-4 and TRBJ2-1, with TRBD2 matching 9 bases. The trim removed 0 bases at V and 9 bases at J, leaving 7 bases unmatched. The CDR3 consists of 15 residues. The germline CDR1 and CDR2 sequences are SGHNT and YYREEE (reference sequence). The CDR3: CASSLASAGGGEQFF. Written as DNA, the CDR3 is TGTGCCAGCAGCTTGGCCTCAGCGGGGGGTGGTGAGCAGTTCTTC.

The V and J genes are TRBV6-4 and TRBJ1-1; no clear D. V lost 10 bases and J lost 0, with 12 bases in between. Germline values: CDR1 MRHNA, CDR2 SNTAGT. This CDR3 comprises 13 residues. Here the CDR3 DNA reads TGTGCCACCCTACCATACGTGAACACTGAAGCTTTCTTT. It encodes CATLPYVNTEAFF.

This chain connects TRBV5-4 to TRBJ2-1; TRBD2 is a possible D gene (6 bases). V was trimmed by 4 bases and J by 8 bases, leaving 13 bases between them. Germline-derived CDR1 and CDR2 are SGHNT and YYREEE (reference sequence). This CDR3 contains 13 residues. The CDR3 sequence: CASSRKLADEQFF. The CDR3 region has the DNA TGTGCCAGCAGCAGGAAACTAGCAGATGAGCAGTTCTTC.

J is TRBJ2-5 and V is TRBV19, with 8 bases that match TRBD2. CDR3 length equals 13 residues. CDR1 is LNHDA, CDR2 SQIVND, per germline (reference sequence). Trimming removed 3 bases from V and 4 bases from J; junction bases left unmatched: 1. The CDR3 loop is CASSISGRETQYF. CDR3 sequence (DNA): TGTGCCAGTAGTATCAGCGGGAGAGAGACCCAGTACTTC.

Notes on this clone: The sample holds other DNA sequences that translate to the same CDR3. The gene calls are TRBV30 and TRBJ1-1; TRBD1 matches at 8 bases. Trimming at V came to 0 bases and at J to 3 bases, leaving 0 bases not matched to a gene. Germline V gene data show CDR1 as GTSNPN and CDR2 as SVGIG (reference sequence). The CDR3 is 13 residues long. The CDR3 DNA reads as TGTGCCTGGAGTGTACAGGGGGACACTGAAGCTTTCTTT. This encodes CAWSVQGDTEAFF.

V usage is TRBV2 and J usage is TRBJ2-1; 10 bases are a match to TRBD2. Germline assignment: CDR1 SNHLY and CDR2 FYNNEI. Unmatched junction bases numbered 5, after V lost 8 bases and J lost 7 bases. CDR3 length: 13 amino acids. The DNA for the CDR3 is TGTGCCAGCTCAGCGGGAGGGGGTAATGAGCAGTTCTTC. Amino acid sequence: CASSAGGGNEQFF.

The genes are TRBV7-2 and TRBJ1-3, with 11 bases lining up with TRBD1. In germline, CDR1 is SGHTA, CDR2 FQGNSA. V lost 2 bases and J lost 2; bases outside the gene matches: 5. The CDR3 runs to 17 residues. In DNA, the CDR3 is TGTGCCAGCAGCTTATCCCGGACAGGGGGCACTGGAAACACCATATATTTT. As protein: CASSLSRTGGTGNTIYF. Looking up the rest from reference TRBV7-2 and TRBJ1-3 gives the full variable domain: GAGVSQSPSNKVTEKGKDVELRCDPISGHTALYWYRQSLGQGLEFLIYFQGNSAPDKSGLPSDRFSAERTGGSVSTLTIQRTQQEDSAVYLCASSLSRTGGTGNTIYFGEGSWLTVV.

This clone was seen more than once but under ten times. The gene calls are TRBV7-8 and TRBJ1-1; D is ambiguous. CDR3 size: 16 residues. The germline CDR1 and CDR2 sequences are SGHVS and FQNEAQ. Trimming removed 1 base from V and 0 bases from J, with 12 bases in between. CDR3 coding DNA: TGTGCCAGCAGCTTAGAACAGCCGAACATGAACACTGAAGCTTTCTTT. This sequence encodes CASSLEQPNMNTEAFF.

The chain uses TRBV5-1 and TRBJ2-3, with D perhaps TRBD2 (5 bases). Looked up from germline, CDR1 is SGHRS and CDR2 is YFSETQ. CDR3 length equals 14 residues. V dropped 4 bases and J dropped 4 bases, with 13 bases sitting between them. The chain's CDR3 is CASSPQRVPDTQYF. CDR3 DNA: TGCGCCAGCAGCCCCCAGAGGGTTCCAGATACGCAGTATTTT. Full variable domain (missing parts from reference TRBV5-1 and TRBJ2-3): KAGVTQTPRYLIKTRGQQVTLSCSPISGHRSVSWYQQTPGQGLQFLFEYFSETQRNKGNFPGRFSGRQFSNSRSEMNVSTLELGDSALYLCASSPQRVPDTQYFGPGTRLTVL.

The sample holds a few counts of this clone. V gene TRBV19 combines with J gene TRBJ1-5; D gene unclear. This CDR3 spans 12 amino acids. Between the trimmed V and J ends, which lost 1 base and 9 bases, there was a span of 7 bases. Germline V gene sequence: CDR1 LNHDA, CDR2 SQIVND (reference sequence). For the CDR3, the DNA is TGTGCCAGTAGTATAGCTCTGCGGCCCCAGCATTTT. Translation gives CASSIALRPQHF.

The rearrangement joins TRBV19 to TRBJ1-2; tentatively, D is TRBD1 (5 bases). V lost 5 bases, J lost 5 bases, and 15 bases lay in between. Germline V gene sequence: CDR1 LNHDA, CDR2 SQIVND (reference sequence). The CDR3 has 14 amino acids. The CDR3 reads CASSFRGAGYGYTF. CDR3 DNA sequence: TGTGCCAGTAGTTTTCGAGGGGCGGGGTATGGCTACACCTTC.

As DNA, the CDR3 is TGTGCCAGCAGCTCCCGGGACAGGGCCCCCGGGGAGCTGTTTTTT. This sequence encodes CASSSRDRAPGELFF. The J gene is TRBJ2-2, the V gene TRBV5-4, with 9 bases fitting TRBD1. Trimming took 3 bases from V and 6 from J; bases not matched to a gene: 6. CDR3 length: 15 residues. Looked up from germline, CDR1 is SGHNT and CDR2 is YYREEE (reference sequence). Full variable domain (outside the CDR3, taken from reference TRBV5-4 and TRBJ2-2): ETGVTQSPTHLIKTRGQQVTLRCSSQSGHNTVSWYQQALGQGPQFIFQYYREEENGRGNFPPRFSGLQFPNYSSELNVNALELDDSALYLCASSSRDRAPGELFFGEGSRLTVL.

The genes are TRBV5-1 and TRBJ1-5, with 7 bases aligning to TRBD1. In germline, CDR1 is SGHRS, CDR2 YFSETQ. The CDR3 covers 16 residues. V was clipped by 0 bases and J by 3 bases; unmatched bases: 6. The CDR3: CASSLGSGGPNQPQHF. The CDR3 DNA follows: TGCGCCAGCAGCTTGGGTTCAGGGGGACCCAATCAGCCCCAGCATTTT.

The chain joins TRBV7-3 to TRBJ2-5; perhaps TRBD1 as D (6 bases). CDR3 length: 17 residues. Germline V lookup: CDR1 SGHTA, CDR2 FQGTGA. Trimming took off 5 bases at V and 2 bases at J, with 21 bases between the two ends. DNA of the CDR3: TGTGCCAGCAGCCCCGGCCGTGGGCAGGGGTATCAAGAGACCCAGTACTTC. Translating gives CASSPGRGQGYQETQYF.

The gene calls are TRBV4-1 and TRBJ2-7; possibly TRBD2 for D (5 bases). This CDR3 contains 16 residues. V was cut by 1 base and J by 6 bases, with 19 bases left in between. Germline CDR1 and CDR2: MGHRA and YSYEKL. The CDR3 is CASSQVLATPTGEQYF. The CDR3 DNA sequence: TGCGCCAGCAGCCAAGTTCTAGCCACTCCGACGGGCGAGCAGTACTTC.